The rows below give T cell receptor beta chains drawn from one sample of a study of Graves' ophthalmopathy and Graves' hyperthyroidism. TCRdb reanalysed the multiplex PCR reads using MiXCR and keeps one entry per CDR3 protein. There are about 590,000 distinct CDR3 sequences in the sample; 35% to 40% occur only once, and approximately 4.1% lies in the top ten. The specimen sequenced was peripheral blood or thyroid tissue (not recorded which). These receptors were taken from an adult man with Graves' hyperthyroidism. Each CDR3 is given with its conserved first and last residue. A D gene is named only where the DNA matches it firmly. Part of the rows lack a size; the others show once, few, many or a class for expanded clones.

J gene: TRBJ2-1
D gene: NA
CDR3 length: 13
clone size: NA
V gene: TRBV11-2
CDR3 DNA: TGTGCCAGCAGCCGTAGCCCCGAGGATGAGCAGTTCTTC
CDR3 protein: CASSRSPEDEQFF

J gene: TRBJ2-1
D gene: NA
CDR3 length: 14
clone size: NA
V gene: TRBV10-3
CDR3 DNA: TGTGCCATCAGTGAAGGGCGAGGCGAGGGTGAGCAGTTCTTC
CDR3 protein: CAISEGRGEGEQFF

J gene: TRBJ2-7
D gene: TRBD1
CDR3 length: 15
clone size: many
V gene: TRBV20-1
CDR3 DNA: TGCAGTGCTGAGAGGGACAGGGGGCGTAGTTACGAGCAGTACTTC
CDR3 protein: CSAERDRGRSYEQYF

J gene: TRBJ1-2
D gene: TRBD1
CDR3 length: 14
clone size: NA
V gene: TRBV29-1
CDR3 DNA: TGCAGCGTTGACGACGCCGGGACAGGGTATGGCTGCACCTTC
CDR3 protein: CSVDDAGTGYGCTF

J gene: TRBJ2-3
D gene: NA
CDR3 length: 12
clone size: NA
V gene: TRBV9
CDR3 DNA: TGTGCCAGCAGCGTAGGTGCAGATACGCAGTATTTT
CDR3 protein: CASSVGADTQYF

J gene: TRBJ1-3
D gene: NA
CDR3 length: 14
clone size: NA
V gene: TRBV18
CDR3 DNA: TGTGCCGGCTCACCAAGCGGTTTCGGAAACACCATATATTTT
CDR3 protein: CAGSPSGFGNTIYF

J gene: TRBJ1-1
D gene: NA
CDR3 length: 14
clone size: many
V gene: TRBV6-5
CDR3 DNA: TGTGCCAGCAGTTACCTAGGGGGGAACACTGAAGCTTTCTTT
CDR3 protein: CASSYLGGNTEAFF

J gene: TRBJ1-4
D gene: NA
CDR3 length: 15
clone size: NA
V gene: TRBV7-2
CDR3 DNA: TGTGCCAGCAGCTTAGGGACAGAGTTCCATGAAAAACTGTTTTTT
CDR3 protein: CASSLGTEFHEKLFF

J gene: TRBJ1-1
D gene: TRBD1
CDR3 length: 16
clone size: NA
V gene: TRBV10-3
CDR3 DNA: TGTGCCATCAGTGAAGGGACAGGGTACATGAACACTGAAGCTTTCTTT
CDR3 protein: CAISEGTGYMNTEAFF

J gene: TRBJ1-2
D gene: NA
CDR3 length: 15
clone size: many
V gene: TRBV7-2
CDR3 DNA: TGTGCCAGCAGCTTCATAACCAATGGGGGCTATGGCTACACCTTC
CDR3 protein: CASSFITNGGYGYTF

J gene: TRBJ1-5
D gene: NA
CDR3 length: 14
clone size: many
V gene: TRBV12-3/TRBV12-4
CDR3 DNA: TGTGCCAGCAGTTTATTAGGTGCCAATCAGCCCCAGCATTTT
CDR3 protein: CASSLLGANQPQHF

J gene: TRBJ2-1
D gene: TRBD1
CDR3 length: 16
clone size: NA
V gene: TRBV7-9
CDR3 DNA: TGTGCCAGCAGCTTAGCCGAGACAGGGAAGAGGTATGAGCAGTTCTTC
CDR3 protein: CASSLAETGKRYEQFF

J gene: TRBJ2-7
D gene: TRBD1
CDR3 length: 15
clone size: NA
V gene: TRBV10-3
CDR3 DNA: TGTGCCATCAGTGACCCGGGACAGGGTGGCTACGAGCAGTACTTC
CDR3 protein: CAISDPGQGGYEQYF

J gene: TRBJ2-7
D gene: TRBD1
CDR3 length: 15
clone size: few
V gene: TRBV7-9
CDR3 DNA: TGTGCCAGCAGCTTCCGAGGACAGGGCTCCTACGAGCAGTACTTC
CDR3 protein: CASSFRGQGSYEQYF

J gene: TRBJ2-5
D gene: NA
CDR3 length: 13
clone size: NA
V gene: TRBV2
CDR3 DNA: TGTGCCAGCATCCGGGAACGCTCGGAGACCCAGTACTTC
CDR3 protein: CASIRERSETQYF

J gene: TRBJ2-2
D gene: TRBD2
CDR3 length: 19
clone size: many
V gene: TRBV9
CDR3 DNA: TGTGCCAGCAGCGCCCCACCGGGACTAGCGGGAGGGCGTACCGGGGAGCTGTTTTTT
CDR3 protein: CASSAPPGLAGGRTGELFF

J gene: TRBJ1-1
D gene: NA
CDR3 length: 14
clone size: many
V gene: TRBV2
CDR3 DNA: TGTGCCAGCAGTGAGGCGGGCATGAACACTGAAGCTTTCTTT
CDR3 protein: CASSEAGMNTEAFF

J gene: TRBJ2-7
D gene: TRBD1
CDR3 length: 15
clone size: many
V gene: TRBV5-1
CDR3 DNA: TGCGCCAGCAGCTGGACAGGGGACCAGTCCTACGAGCAGTACTTC
CDR3 protein: CASSWTGDQSYEQYF

J gene: TRBJ1-1
D gene: NA
CDR3 length: 14
clone size: many
V gene: TRBV10-3
CDR3 DNA: TGTGCCATCAGTGAGTCGGGCGGCTACACTGAAGCTTTCTTT
CDR3 protein: CAISESGGYTEAFF